Below, 23 T cell receptor beta chains from the same sample are listed, as sequenced in a study of blood T cell repertoires in COVID-19. The table came from immunoSEQ multiplex PCR; TCRdb's copy has only in-frame clones and leaves some out. The data contain some 250,000 clones, 80% to 90% of them seen just once; the ten biggest clones take up 8.8%. The sequenced sample was PBMCs or T cells enriched from blood (not recorded which). Receptors were obtained from a man between 35 and 55 years old who had recovered from COVID-19.

This clone was observed once. The rearrangement joins TRBV29-1 to TRBJ2-7, with 7 positions matching TRBD1. In germline, CDR1 is SQVTM, CDR2 ANQGSEA. This CDR3 has 13 residues. J lost 4 bases, V lost 3 bases, and 6 bases had no gene match. CDR3 sequence reads: CSVDGQGEYEQYF. The CDR3 coding sequence is TGCAGCGTTGACGGTCAGGGGGAGTACGAGCAGTACTTC.

The chain recombines TRBV2 with TRBJ1-2, with TRBD1 matching 9 bases. The CDR3 has 13 residues. The V gene's germline CDR1 is SNHLY and CDR2 FYNNEI. The ends lost 6 bases at V and 8 bases at J; junction bases unmatched: 7. The CDR3 region has the DNA TGTGCCAGCAGCACAGGGGGCGGGAACGGCTACACCTTC. Translated, it gives CASSTGGGNGYTF.

The rearrangement uses TRBV5-5 and TRBJ1-2, with 7 bases lining up with TRBD1. The germline V gene has CDR1 SGHKS and CDR2 YYEKEE (reference sequence). The trim removed 5 bases at V and 1 base at J, leaving 8 bases unmatched. This CDR3 has 15 residues. The CDR3 spells CASSNGTAHNYGYTF. Written as DNA, the CDR3 is TGTGCCAGCAGTAACGGGACAGCGCATAACTATGGCTACACCTTC.

Points on this clone: A junction end diverges from the germline sequence, so it may reflect a read error. V is TRBV7-9 and J is TRBJ1-1; 8 nucleotides line up with TRBD1. Germline CDR1 reads SEHNR; CDR2 reads FQNEAQ (reference sequence). This CDR3 spans 14 amino acids. As DNA, the CDR3 is TGTGCCAGCAGCCTAGCAGGGGGCTGGACTGAAGCTTTCTTT. It yields the protein CASSLAGGWTEAFF.

The V call is TRBV24-1, the J call TRBJ1-1; a possible D gene is TRBD1 (6 bases). The germline CDR1 and CDR2 sequences are KGHDR and SFDVKD. This CDR3 spans 13 amino acids. The V end lost 6 bases, the J end lost 3 bases, and 10 bases lay between the germline ends. CDR3 in DNA: TGTGCCACCAGTCAGGGGTCAGACACTGAAGCTTTCTTT. It encodes CATSQGSDTEAFF.

The gene calls are TRBV6-2 or TRBV6-3 and TRBJ2-5, with 8 bases identical to TRBD1. Germline trimming cut 2 bases from V and 6 bases from J; bases unmatched to any gene: 11. CDR1 and CDR2 from the germline V gene are MNHEY and SVGEGT. The CDR3 has 16 amino acids. Here the CDR3 DNA reads TGTGCCAGCAGTTACGCCACAGGGGGTATGAGAAAGACCCAGTACTTC. Translating it yields CASSYATGGMRKTQYF.

This sequence joins TRBV7-9 and TRBJ2-7, with 8 bases fitting TRBD1. V shed 3 bases and J 3 bases; nucleotides not matched to a gene: 10. CDR1 and CDR2 (germline): SEHNR, FQNEAQ (reference sequence). The CDR3 length is 16 residues. In nucleotides, the CDR3 is TGTGCCAGCAGCTTTTTGGAGGGACAGGCCCTCTACGAGCAGTACTTC. Its translation is CASSFLEGQALYEQYF. Full variable domain (missing parts from reference TRBV7-9 and TRBJ2-7): DTGVSQNPRHKITKRGQNVTFRCDPISEHNRLYWYRQTLGQGPEFLTYFQNEAQLEKSRLLSDRFSAERPKGSFSTLEIQRTEQGDSAMYLCASSFLEGQALYEQYFGPGTRLTVT.

The rearrangement links TRBV6-1 to TRBJ1-1, with 8 bases fitting TRBD1. This CDR3 is 14 amino acids long. V was clipped by 6 bases and J by 5 bases; unmatched bases: 8. From germline, CDR1 is MNHNS and CDR2 SASEGT. CDR3 in DNA: TGTGCCAGCAGGGACAGGGTCGGTGGGACTGAAGCTTTCTTT. Translated: CASRDRVGGTEAFF.

The V and J genes are TRBV20-1 and TRBJ2-7; TRBD2 might be the D (6 bases). The CDR3 runs 10 residues. Germline loops: CDR1 DFQATT, CDR2 SNEGSKA (reference sequence). The CDR3 loop is CSAEAGEQYF. The CDR3 region has the DNA TGCAGCGCCGAAGCGGGCGAGCAGTACTTC.

This chain links TRBV18 with TRBJ1-6, with 7 bases lining up with TRBD1. This CDR3 is 15 amino acids long. Germline loops: CDR1 KGHSH, CDR2 LQKENI. Unmatched junction bases numbered 5, after V lost 4 bases and J lost 5 bases. The CDR3 protein is CASSLDRADNSPLHF. The DNA for the CDR3 is TGTGCCAGCTCACTTGACAGGGCCGATAATTCACCCCTCCACTTT.

The CDR3 DNA follows: TGTGCCAGCAGCTTTTCTCCGGGACAGGGTTGGACTGAAGCTTTCTTT. Translating gives CASSFSPGQGWTEAFF. V is TRBV5-6 and J is TRBJ1-1; 9 bases match TRBD1. The CDR3 runs 16 residues. Per the germline V gene, CDR1 is SGHDT and CDR2 is YYEEEE. The junction had 10 bases not matched to a gene; V was cut back by 2 bases and J by 5 bases. The full variable domain, rest sourced from reference TRBV5-6 and TRBJ1-1, is DAGVTQSPTHLIKTRGQQVTLRCSPKSGHDTVSWYQQALGQGPQFIFQYYEEEERQRGNFPDRFSGHQFPNYSSELNVNALLLGDSALYLCASSFSPGQGWTEAFFGQGTRLTVV.

This chain uses TRBV6-5 with TRBJ1-5; TRBD1 matches 8 bases. CDR1 is MNHEY and CDR2 is SVGAGI in the germline V gene. Trimming took 6 bases from V and 4 from J; bases not matched to a gene: 8. This CDR3 contains 15 residues. For the CDR3, the DNA is TGTGCCAGCAGCGCGACAGGGGAGGGAAATCAGCCCCAGCATTTT. This codes for CASSATGEGNQPQHF.

The CDR3, as DNA: TGTGCCAGCAGCCCAAACGCGGTGACAGATACGCAGTATTTT. Translated, it gives CASSPNAVTDTQYF. The chain uses TRBV7-3 and TRBJ2-3, with D unresolved. The germline CDR1 and CDR2 sequences are SGHTA and FQGTGA. Trimming shortened V by 5 bases and J by 3 bases, and 12 bases separated the two germline ends. The length of the CDR3 is 14 residues.

The chain links TRBV6-5 to TRBJ1-2; D might be TRBD1 (5 bases). Germline CDR1 is MNHEY and CDR2 is SVGAGI. This CDR3 has 14 amino acids. Trimming removed 0 bases from V and 4 bases from J, with 9 bases in between. CDR3 in DNA: TGTGCCAGCAGTTACTCTCAAGGGGCCTATGGCTACACCTTC. As protein: CASSYSQGAYGYTF.

This sequence joins TRBV5-5 and TRBJ1-6; TRBD1 agrees at 10 bases. Germline V gene lookup returns CDR1 SGHKS and CDR2 YYEKEE (reference sequence). CDR3 length: 15 amino acids. Trimming cost V 5 bases and J 9 bases; bases outside gene matches: 8. CDR3 protein: CASRRDRGFSSPLHF. The CDR3, as DNA: TGTGCCAGCAGGAGGGACAGGGGATTCAGTTCACCCCTCCACTTT.

J is TRBJ2-1 and V is TRBV6-5; 7 bases map to TRBD1. Germline lookup yields CDR1 MNHEY and CDR2 SVGAGI. The CDR3 spans 15 residues. J was trimmed by 6 bases and V by 5 bases; bases with no gene match: 10. DNA for the CDR3: TGTGCCAGCAGTCACCGGGACAGTCGGCTCAATGAGCAGTTCTTC. Protein product: CASSHRDSRLNEQFF.

The chain links TRBV7-9 to TRBJ1-5, with 9 positions matching TRBD1. This CDR3 region has 16 residues. Germline-derived CDR1 and CDR2 are SEHNR and FQNEAQ (reference sequence). V lost 3 bases and J lost 2; bases outside the gene matches: 5. DNA of the CDR3: TGTGCCAGCAGCTTGGGGACAGGGACGCGCAATCAGCCCCAGCATTTT. Protein product: CASSLGTGTRNQPQHF. The full variable domain, its missing parts supplied by reference TRBV7-9 and TRBJ1-5, is DTGVSQNPRHKITKRGQNVTFRCDPISEHNRLYWYRQTLGQGPEFLTYFQNEAQLEKSRLLSDRFSAERPKGSFSTLEIQRTEQGDSAMYLCASSLGTGTRNQPQHFGDGTRLSIL.

The CDR3 region is CSVGTGTNEKLFF. The CDR3 DNA follows: TGCAGCGTTGGGACAGGAACTAATGAAAAACTGTTTTTT. The chain couples TRBV29-1 to TRBJ1-4; 7 nucleotides line up with TRBD1. V lost 4 bases to trimming and J lost 1 base; unmatched junction nucleotides: 0. This CDR3 is built from 13 residues. Germline V lookup: CDR1 SQVTM, CDR2 ANQGSEA. The full variable domain, completed using reference TRBV29-1 and TRBJ1-4, is SAVISQKPSRDICQRGTSLTIQCQVDSQVTMMFWYRQQPGQSLTLIATANQGSEATYESGFVIDKFPISRPNLTFSTLTVSNMSPEDSSIYLCSVGTGTNEKLFFGSGTQLSVL.

The V call is TRBV19, the J call TRBJ1-5, with a possible D match to TRBD1 (5 bases). V lost 3 bases and J 0 bases, leaving 12 bases between the germline ends. The CDR3 runs to 16 residues. Germline V gene data show CDR1 as LNHDA and CDR2 as SQIVND (reference sequence). CDR3 in DNA: TGTGCCAGTAGTATGAAGGCAGGGCATAGCAATCAGCCCCAGCATTTT. Translated, it gives CASSMKAGHSNQPQHF.

V gene TRBV7-2 combines with J gene TRBJ2-2; D gene ambiguous. The CDR3 is made up of 14 amino acids. The V gene lost 5 bases and the J gene lost 2 bases, with 9 bases spanning the gap. Germline CDR1 reads SGHTA; CDR2 reads FQGNSA. For the CDR3, the DNA is TGTGCCAGCAGCGAGAATAGAAACACCGGGGAGCTGTTTTTT. This translates into CASSENRNTGELFF.

The chain is built from TRBV27 and TRBJ1-5; tentative D call: TRBD1 (5 bases). The length of the CDR3 is 14 residues. Germline-derived CDR1 and CDR2 are MNHEY and SMNVEV (reference sequence). Trimming removed 0 bases at V and 7 bases at J, with 10 bases between. The CDR3 here is CASSLSRDSQPQHF. For the CDR3, the DNA is TGTGCCAGCAGTTTATCGAGGGACTCGCAGCCCCAGCATTTT.

The sample holds a few counts of this clone. V and J are TRBV19 and TRBJ1-3; TRBD1 is a possible D gene (6 bases). Germline-derived CDR1 and CDR2 are LNHDA and SQIVND (reference sequence). The ends were cut back, 3 bases at V and 1 base at J, with 13 bases in the middle. The CDR3 contains 16 residues. The CDR3 is CASSIVAGESGNTIYF. The CDR3 DNA sequence: TGTGCCAGTAGTATTGTGGCAGGGGAATCTGGAAACACCATATATTTT.

As to this clone: Compared with germline, one end of the junction differs, possibly owing to a read error. The rearrangement links TRBV3-1 (or the pseudogene TRBV3-2) to TRBJ1-1, with 9 positions matching TRBD1. The germline CDR1 and CDR2 sequences are LGHDT and YNNKEL (reference sequence). This CDR3 region has 15 residues. This CDR3 reads CASSHRDRVTAEAFF. The CDR3 region has the DNA TGTGCCAGCAGCCACCGGGACAGGGTAACCGCTGAAGCCTTCTTT.